This T cell receptor beta chain was found in a study of prognosis after radiotherapy for stage I lung cancer. Study details: No patient received concurrent therapy with stereotactic body radiotherapy. Among the patients, several developed distant metastases after radiotherapy at a median of around 7 months, and approximately 15 showed no significant progression.

This clonotype was seen repeatedly, ten times or more. Imaging by CT and PET/CT found every patient node-negative, and no patient had prior chemotherapy, radiotherapy or other malignancies. CDR3 of TCR beta was amplified from genomic DNA via a two-round multiplex PCR. Amplification in first-round PCR relied on primers specific to each TRBV and TRBJ gene. MiXCR, run by TCRdb on the multiplex PCR reads, gives a single entry per CDR3 protein. Seen here are over 14,000 distinct CDR3 sequences, 28% observed once, and the top ten hold approximately 11%. The sequence was collected from a donor over 45 with non-small cell lung cancer. Material: PBMCs, obtained before or after stereotactic body radiation therapy (not recorded which).

The CDR3 spells CASTELGARKSNEKLFF. The CDR3 DNA reads as TGTGCCAGCACCGAGCTAGGGGCACGTAAATCTAATGAAAAACTGTTTTTT. V and J are TRBV2 and TRBJ1-4; a weak D match, TRBD1 (5 bases). The CDR3 runs to 17 residues. Germline loops: CDR1 SNHLY, CDR2 FYNNEI. Trimming left V 7 bases short and J 3 bases short, with 21 bases between.